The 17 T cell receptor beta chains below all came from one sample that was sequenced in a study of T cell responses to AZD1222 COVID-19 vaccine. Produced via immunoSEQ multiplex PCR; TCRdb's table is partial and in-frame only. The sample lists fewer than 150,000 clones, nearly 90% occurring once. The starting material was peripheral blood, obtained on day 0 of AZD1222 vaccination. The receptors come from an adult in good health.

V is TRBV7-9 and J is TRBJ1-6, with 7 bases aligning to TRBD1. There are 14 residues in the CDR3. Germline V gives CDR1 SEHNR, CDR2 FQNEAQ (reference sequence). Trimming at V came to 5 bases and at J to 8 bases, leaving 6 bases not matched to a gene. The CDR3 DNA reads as TGTGCCAGCAGCAGGGCAGGGGGTGATTCACCCCTCCACTTT. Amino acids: CASSRAGGDSPLHF.

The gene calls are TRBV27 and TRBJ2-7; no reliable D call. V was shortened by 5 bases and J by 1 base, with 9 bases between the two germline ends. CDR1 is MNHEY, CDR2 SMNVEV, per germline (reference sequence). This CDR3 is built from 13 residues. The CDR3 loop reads CASSPGLSYEQYF. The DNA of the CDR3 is TGTGCCAGCAGTCCCGGGCTATCCTACGAGCAGTACTTC.

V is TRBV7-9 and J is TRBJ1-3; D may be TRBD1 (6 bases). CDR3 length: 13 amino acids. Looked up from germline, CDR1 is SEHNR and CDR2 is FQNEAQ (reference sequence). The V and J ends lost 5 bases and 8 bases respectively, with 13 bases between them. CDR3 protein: CASSLGGSDTIYF. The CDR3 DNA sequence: TGTGCCAGCAGCCTCGGGGGCTCGGACACCATATATTTT.

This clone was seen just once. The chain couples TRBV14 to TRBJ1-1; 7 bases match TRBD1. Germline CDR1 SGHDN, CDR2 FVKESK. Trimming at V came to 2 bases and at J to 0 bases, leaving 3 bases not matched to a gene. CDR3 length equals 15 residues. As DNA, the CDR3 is TGTGCCAGCAGCCAAAGCGGGACAGTGAACACTGAAGCTTTCTTT. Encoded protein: CASSQSGTVNTEAFF.

In DNA form, the CDR3 reads TGTGCCATCAGTGAGTCGTTCAGCGGGAGAAGCCACGAGCAGTACTTC. Its protein is CAISESFSGRSHEQYF. V gene TRBV10-3 combines with J gene TRBJ2-7; 8 bases are a match to TRBD2. In germline, CDR1 is ENHRY, CDR2 SYGVKD. The CDR3 runs 16 residues. Unmatched junction bases numbered 9, after V lost 0 bases and J lost 5 bases.

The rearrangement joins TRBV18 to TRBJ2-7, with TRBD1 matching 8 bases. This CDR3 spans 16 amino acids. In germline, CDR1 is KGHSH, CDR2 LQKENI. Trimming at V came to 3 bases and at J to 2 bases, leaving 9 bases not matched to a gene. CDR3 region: CASSPTAETGAYEQYF. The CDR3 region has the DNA TGTGCCAGCTCACCTACCGCCGAGACAGGGGCCTACGAGCAGTACTTC.

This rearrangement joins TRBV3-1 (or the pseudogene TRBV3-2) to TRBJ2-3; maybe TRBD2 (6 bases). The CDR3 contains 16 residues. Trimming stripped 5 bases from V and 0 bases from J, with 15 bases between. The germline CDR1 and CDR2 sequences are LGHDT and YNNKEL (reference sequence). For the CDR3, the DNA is TGTGCCAGCAGCTCCGACACCAGCGGGAGCACAGATACGCAGTATTTT. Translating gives CASSSDTSGSTDTQYF.

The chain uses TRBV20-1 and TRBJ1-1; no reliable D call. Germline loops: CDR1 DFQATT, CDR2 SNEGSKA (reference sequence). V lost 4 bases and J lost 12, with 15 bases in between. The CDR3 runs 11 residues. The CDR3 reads CSAIPGEITFF. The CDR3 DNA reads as TGCAGTGCTATACCCGGGGAAATAACTTTCTTT.

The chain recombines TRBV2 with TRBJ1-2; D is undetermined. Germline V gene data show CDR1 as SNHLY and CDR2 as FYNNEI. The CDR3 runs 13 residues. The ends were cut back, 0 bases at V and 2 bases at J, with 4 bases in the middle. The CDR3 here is CASSEAPNYGYTF. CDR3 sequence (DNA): TGTGCCAGCAGTGAAGCTCCCAACTATGGCTACACCTTC.

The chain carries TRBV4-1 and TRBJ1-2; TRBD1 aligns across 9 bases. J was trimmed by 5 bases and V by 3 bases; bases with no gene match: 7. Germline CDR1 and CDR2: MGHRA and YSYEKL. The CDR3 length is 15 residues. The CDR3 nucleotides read TGCGCCAGCAGCCACCCTACAGGGGGCAGGTATGGCTACACCTTC. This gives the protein CASSHPTGGRYGYTF.

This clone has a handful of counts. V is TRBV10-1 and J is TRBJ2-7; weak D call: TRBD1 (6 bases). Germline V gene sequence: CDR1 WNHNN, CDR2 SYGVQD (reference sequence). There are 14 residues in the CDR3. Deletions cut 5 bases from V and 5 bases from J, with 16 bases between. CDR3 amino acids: CASSPSGASHEQYF. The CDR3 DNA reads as TGCGCCAGCAGTCCTTCAGGGGCGTCCCACGAGCAGTACTTC.

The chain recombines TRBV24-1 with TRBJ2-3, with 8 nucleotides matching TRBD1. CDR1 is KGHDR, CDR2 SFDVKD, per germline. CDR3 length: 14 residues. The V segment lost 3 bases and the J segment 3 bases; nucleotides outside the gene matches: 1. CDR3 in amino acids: CATSDRTGTDTQYF. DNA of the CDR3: TGTGCCACCAGTGATAGGACAGGGACAGATACGCAGTATTTT.

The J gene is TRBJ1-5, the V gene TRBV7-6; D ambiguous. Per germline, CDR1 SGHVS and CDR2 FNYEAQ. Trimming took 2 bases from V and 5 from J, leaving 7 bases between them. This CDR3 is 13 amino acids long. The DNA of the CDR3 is TGTGCCAGCAGCTTAATGGGATATCAGCCCCAGCATTTT. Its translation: CASSLMGYQPQHF.

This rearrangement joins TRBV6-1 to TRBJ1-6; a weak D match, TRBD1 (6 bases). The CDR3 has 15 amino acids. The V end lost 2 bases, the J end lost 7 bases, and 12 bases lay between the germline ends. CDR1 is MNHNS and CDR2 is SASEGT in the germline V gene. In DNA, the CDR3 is TGTGCCAGCAGTGAACCCGGGACAAGGAATTCACCCCTCCACTTT. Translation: CASSEPGTRNSPLHF.

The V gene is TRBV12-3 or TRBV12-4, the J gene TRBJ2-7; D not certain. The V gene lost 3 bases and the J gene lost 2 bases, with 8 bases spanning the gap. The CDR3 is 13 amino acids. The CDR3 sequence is CASSFGQAYEQYF. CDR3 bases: TGTGCCAGCAGTTTTGGGCAGGCCTACGAGCAGTACTTC.

CDR3 sequence: CAWGYGESGYTF. The CDR3 nucleotides read TGTGCCTGGGGATACGGGGAGAGCGGCTACACCTTC. The chain uses TRBV30 and TRBJ1-2; D unresolved. V was cut by 5 bases and J by 8 bases, with 15 bases left in between. The CDR3 extends over 12 amino acids. The germline gives CDR1 GTSNPN, CDR2 SVGIG (reference sequence).

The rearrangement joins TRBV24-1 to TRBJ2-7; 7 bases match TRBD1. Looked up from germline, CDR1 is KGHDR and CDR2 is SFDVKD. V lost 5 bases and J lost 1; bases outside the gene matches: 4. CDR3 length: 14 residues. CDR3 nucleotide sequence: TGTGCCACCAGTGGGAAGGGGGCTTCCTACGAGCAGTACTTC. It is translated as CATSGKGASYEQYF.